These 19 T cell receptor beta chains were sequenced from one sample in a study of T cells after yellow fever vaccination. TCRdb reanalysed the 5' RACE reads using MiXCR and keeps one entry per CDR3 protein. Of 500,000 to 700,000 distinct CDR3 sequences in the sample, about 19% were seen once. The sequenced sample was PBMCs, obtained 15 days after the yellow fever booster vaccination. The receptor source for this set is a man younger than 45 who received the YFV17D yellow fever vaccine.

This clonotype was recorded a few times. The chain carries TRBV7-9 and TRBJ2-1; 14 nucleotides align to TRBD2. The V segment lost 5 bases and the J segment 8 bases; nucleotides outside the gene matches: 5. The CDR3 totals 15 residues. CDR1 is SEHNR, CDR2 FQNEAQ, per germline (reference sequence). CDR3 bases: TGTGCCAGCAGCCCGGGACTAGCGGGAGTCCATGAGCAGTTCTTC. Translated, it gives CASSPGLAGVHEQFF.

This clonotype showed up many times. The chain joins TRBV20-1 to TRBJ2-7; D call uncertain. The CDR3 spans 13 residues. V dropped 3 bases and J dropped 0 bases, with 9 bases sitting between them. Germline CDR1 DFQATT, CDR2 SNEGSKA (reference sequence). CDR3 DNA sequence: TGCAGTGCTAGGGTCGGAGTCTCCTACGAGCAGTACTTC. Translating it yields CSARVGVSYEQYF.

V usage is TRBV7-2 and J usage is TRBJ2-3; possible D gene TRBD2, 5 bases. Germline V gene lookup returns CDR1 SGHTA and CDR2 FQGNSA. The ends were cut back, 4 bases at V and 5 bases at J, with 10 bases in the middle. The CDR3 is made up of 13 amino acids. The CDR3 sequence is CASSSQAGDTQYF. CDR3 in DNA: TGTGCCAGCAGCTCCCAGGCGGGAGATACGCAGTATTTT. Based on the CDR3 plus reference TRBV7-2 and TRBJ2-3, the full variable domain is GAGVSQSPSNKVTEKGKDVELRCDPISGHTALYWYRQSLGQGLEFLIYFQGNSAPDKSGLPSDRFSAERTGGSVSTLTIQRTQQEDSAVYLCASSSQAGDTQYFGPGTRLTVL.

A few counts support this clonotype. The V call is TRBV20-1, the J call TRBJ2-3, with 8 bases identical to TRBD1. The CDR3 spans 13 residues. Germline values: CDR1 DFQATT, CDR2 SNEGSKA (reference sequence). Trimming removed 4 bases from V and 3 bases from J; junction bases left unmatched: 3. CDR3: CSANGDRTDTQYF. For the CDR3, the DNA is TGCAGTGCTAACGGGGACAGGACAGATACGCAGTATTTT.

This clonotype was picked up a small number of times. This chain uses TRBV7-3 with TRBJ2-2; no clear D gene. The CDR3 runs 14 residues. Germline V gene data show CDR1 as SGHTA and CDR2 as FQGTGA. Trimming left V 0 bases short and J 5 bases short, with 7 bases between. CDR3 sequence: CASSLTPETGELFF. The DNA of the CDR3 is TGTGCCAGCAGCTTAACCCCGGAGACCGGGGAGCTGTTTTTT.

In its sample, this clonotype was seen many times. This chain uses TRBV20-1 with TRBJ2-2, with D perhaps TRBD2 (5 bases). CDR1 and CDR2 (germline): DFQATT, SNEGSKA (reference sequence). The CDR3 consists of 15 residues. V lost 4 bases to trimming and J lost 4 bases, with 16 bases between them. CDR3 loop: CSAKRTARGTGELFF. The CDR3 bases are TGCAGTGCTAAAAGGACGGCACGGGGCACCGGGGAGCTGTTTTTT.

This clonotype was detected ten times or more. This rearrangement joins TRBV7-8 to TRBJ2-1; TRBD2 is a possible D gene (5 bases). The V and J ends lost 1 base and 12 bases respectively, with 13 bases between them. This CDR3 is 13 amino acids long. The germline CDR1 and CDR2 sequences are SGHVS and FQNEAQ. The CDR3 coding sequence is TGTGCCAGCAGCTTAGGGACCAGTCGGGGGCAGTTCTTC. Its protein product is CASSLGTSRGQFF. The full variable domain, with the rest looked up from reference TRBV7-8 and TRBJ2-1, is GAGVSQSPRYKVAKRGQDVALRCDPISGHVSLFWYQQALGQGPEFLTYFQNEAQLDKSGLPSDRFFAERPEGSVSTLKIQRTQQEDSAVYLCASSLGTSRGQFFGPGTRLTVL.

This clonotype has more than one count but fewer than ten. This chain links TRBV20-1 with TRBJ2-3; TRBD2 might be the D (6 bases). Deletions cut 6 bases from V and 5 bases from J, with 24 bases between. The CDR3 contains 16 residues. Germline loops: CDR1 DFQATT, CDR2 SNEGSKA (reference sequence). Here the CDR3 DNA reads TGCAGTGCAAGAAAGGGCTCGCGGGGAACACGAGATACGCAGTATTTT. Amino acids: CSARKGSRGTRDTQYF.

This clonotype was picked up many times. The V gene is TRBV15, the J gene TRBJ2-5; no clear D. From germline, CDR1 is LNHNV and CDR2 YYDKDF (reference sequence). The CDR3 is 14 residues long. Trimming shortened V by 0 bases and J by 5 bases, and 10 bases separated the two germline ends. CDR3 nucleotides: TGTGCCACCAGCAGAGAGGTGCTAACGGAGACCCAGTACTTC. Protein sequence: CATSREVLTETQYF.

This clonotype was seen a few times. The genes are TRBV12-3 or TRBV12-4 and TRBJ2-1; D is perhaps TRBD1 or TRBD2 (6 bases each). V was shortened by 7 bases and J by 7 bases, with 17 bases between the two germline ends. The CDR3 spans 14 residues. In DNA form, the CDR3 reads TGTGCCAGCAACCCCGGGGGCAGTTTGAATGAGCAGTTCTTC. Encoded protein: CASNPGGSLNEQFF.

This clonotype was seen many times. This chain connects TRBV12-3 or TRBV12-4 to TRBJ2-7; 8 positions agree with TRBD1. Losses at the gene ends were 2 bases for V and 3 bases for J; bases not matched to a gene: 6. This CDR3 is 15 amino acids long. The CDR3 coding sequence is TGTGCCAGCAGTTTAACCGGGACAGGTGACTACGAGCAGTACTTC. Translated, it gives CASSLTGTGDYEQYF.

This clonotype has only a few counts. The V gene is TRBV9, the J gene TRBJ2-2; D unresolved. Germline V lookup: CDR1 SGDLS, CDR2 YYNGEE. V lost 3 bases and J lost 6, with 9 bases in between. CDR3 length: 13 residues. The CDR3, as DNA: TGTGCCAGCAGCGCCTCGGTCTCCGGGGAGCTGTTTTTT. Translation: CASSASVSGELFF.

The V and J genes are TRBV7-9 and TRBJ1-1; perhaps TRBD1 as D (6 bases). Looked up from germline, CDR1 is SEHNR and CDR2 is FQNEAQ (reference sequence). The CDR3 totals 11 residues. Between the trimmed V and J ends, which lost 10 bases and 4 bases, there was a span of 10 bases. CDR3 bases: TGTGCCATTAACAGGGTCACTGAAGCTTTCTTT. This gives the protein CAINRVTEAFF.

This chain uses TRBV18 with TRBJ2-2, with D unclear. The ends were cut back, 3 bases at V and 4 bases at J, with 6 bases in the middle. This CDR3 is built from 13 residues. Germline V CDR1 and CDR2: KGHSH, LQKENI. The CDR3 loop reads CASSPSATGELFF. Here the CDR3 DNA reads TGTGCCAGCTCACCGTCGGCCACCGGGGAGCTGTTTTTT.

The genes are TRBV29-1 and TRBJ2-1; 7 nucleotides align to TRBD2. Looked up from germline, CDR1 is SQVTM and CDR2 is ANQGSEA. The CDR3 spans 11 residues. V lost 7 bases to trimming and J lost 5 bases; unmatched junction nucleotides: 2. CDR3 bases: TGCAGCGACACTAGCGACAATGAGCAGTTCTTC. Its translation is CSDTSDNEQFF.

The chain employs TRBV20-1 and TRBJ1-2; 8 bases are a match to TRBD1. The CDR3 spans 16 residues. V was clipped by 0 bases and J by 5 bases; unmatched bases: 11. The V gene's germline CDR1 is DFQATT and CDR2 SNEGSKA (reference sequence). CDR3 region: CSARDPHRGEGYGYTF. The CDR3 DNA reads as TGCAGTGCTAGAGATCCACACAGGGGGGAAGGGTATGGCTACACCTTC.

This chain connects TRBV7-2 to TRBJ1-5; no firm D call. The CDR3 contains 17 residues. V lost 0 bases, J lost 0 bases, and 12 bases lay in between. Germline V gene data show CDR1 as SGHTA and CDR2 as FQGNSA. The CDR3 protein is CASSLAPGSYSNQPQHF. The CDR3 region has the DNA TGTGCCAGCAGCTTAGCACCAGGCTCTTATAGCAATCAGCCCCAGCATTTT.

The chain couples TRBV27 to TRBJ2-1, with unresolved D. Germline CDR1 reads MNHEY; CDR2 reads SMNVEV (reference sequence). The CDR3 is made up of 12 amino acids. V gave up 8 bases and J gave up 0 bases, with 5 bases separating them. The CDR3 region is CASGNSYNEQFF. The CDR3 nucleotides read TGTGCCAGCGGAAACTCCTACAATGAGCAGTTCTTC.

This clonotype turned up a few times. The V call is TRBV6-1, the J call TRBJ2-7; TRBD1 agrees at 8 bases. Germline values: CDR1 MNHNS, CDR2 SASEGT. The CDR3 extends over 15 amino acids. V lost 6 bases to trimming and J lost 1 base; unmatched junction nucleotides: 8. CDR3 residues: CASSRNTGGSYEQYF. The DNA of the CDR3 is TGTGCCAGCAGCCGTAATACAGGGGGATCCTACGAGCAGTACTTC.